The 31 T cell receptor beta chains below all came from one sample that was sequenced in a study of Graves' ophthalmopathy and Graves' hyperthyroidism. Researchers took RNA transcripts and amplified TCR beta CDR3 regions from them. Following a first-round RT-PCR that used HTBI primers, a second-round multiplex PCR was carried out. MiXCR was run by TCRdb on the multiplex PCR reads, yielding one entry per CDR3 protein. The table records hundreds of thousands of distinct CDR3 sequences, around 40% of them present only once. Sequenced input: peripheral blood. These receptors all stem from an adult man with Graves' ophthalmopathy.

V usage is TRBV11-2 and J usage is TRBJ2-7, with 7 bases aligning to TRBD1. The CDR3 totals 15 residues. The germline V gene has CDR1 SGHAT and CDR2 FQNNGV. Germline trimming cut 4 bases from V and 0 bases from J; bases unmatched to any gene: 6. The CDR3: CASSYDRDPSYEQYF. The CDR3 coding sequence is TGTGCCAGCAGCTACGACAGGGACCCCTCCTACGAGCAGTACTTC.

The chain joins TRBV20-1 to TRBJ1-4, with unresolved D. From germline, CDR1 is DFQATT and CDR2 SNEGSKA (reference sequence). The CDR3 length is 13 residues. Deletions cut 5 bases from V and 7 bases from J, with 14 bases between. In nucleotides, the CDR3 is TGCAGTGCTGGAAAACCTGAGGGTGAAAAACTGTTTTTT. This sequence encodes CSAGKPEGEKLFF.

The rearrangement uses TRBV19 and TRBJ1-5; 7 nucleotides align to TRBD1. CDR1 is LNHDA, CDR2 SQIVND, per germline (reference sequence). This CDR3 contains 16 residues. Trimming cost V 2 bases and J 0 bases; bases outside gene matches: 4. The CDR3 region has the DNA TGTGCCAGTAGTATAAACCAGGGGGGTAGCAATCAGCCCCAGCATTTT. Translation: CASSINQGGSNQPQHF.

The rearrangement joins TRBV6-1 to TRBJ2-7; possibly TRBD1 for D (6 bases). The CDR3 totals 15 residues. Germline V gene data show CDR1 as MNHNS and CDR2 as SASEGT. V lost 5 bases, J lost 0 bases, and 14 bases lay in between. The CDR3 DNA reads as TGTGCCAGCAGTTACTCGGGACATGACTCCTACGAGCAGTACTTC. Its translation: CASSYSGHDSYEQYF.

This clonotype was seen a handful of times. The CDR3: CASSLMRSTEAFF. CDR3 sequence (DNA): TGTGCCAGCAGCCTAATGAGGAGCACTGAAGCTTTCTTT. V usage is TRBV6-6 and J usage is TRBJ1-1; D remains unclear. V was cut by 6 bases and J by 4 bases, with 12 bases left in between. The germline V gene has CDR1 MNHNY and CDR2 SVGAGI (reference sequence). The CDR3 length is 13 residues.

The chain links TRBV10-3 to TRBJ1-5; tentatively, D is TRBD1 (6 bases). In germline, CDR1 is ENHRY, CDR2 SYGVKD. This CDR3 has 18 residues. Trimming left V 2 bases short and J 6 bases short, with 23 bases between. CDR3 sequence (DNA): TGTGCCATCAGTGAGGGCGGGAGTAGCACAGGGTTGTCTCAGCCCCAGCATTTT. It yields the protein CAISEGGSSTGLSQPQHF.

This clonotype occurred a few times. Written as DNA, the CDR3 is TGCAGTGCTAGGGGGGAGGGCGGCAGATCGAACACCGGGGAGCTGTTTTTT. Amino acid sequence: CSARGEGGRSNTGELFF. The V call is TRBV20-1, the J call TRBJ2-2, with TRBD2 matching 7 bases. CDR3 length equals 17 residues. Germline V gives CDR1 DFQATT, CDR2 SNEGSKA (reference sequence). V lost 3 bases to trimming and J lost 0 bases; unmatched junction nucleotides: 10.

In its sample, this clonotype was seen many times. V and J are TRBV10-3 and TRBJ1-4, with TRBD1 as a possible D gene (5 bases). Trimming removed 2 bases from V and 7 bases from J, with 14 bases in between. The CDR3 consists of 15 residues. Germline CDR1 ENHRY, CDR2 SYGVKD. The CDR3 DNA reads TGTGCCATCAGTGAGACGAGGGGCGGGAGTGAAAAACTGTTTTTT. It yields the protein CAISETRGGSEKLFF.

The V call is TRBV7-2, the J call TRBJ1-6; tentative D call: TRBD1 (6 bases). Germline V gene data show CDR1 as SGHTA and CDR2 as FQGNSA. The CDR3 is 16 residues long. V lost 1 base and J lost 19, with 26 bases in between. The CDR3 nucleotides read TGTGCCAGCAGCTTAGGTAGACAGGACCCTCCCCCGCGTCGGCACTTT. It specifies CASSLGRQDPPPRRHF.

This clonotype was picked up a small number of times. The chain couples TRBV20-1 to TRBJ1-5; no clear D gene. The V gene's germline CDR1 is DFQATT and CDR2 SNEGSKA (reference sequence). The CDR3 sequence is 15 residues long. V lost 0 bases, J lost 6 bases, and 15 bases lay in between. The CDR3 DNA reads TGCAGTGCTAGAGATCAAGGACTTGTTAGTCAGCCCCAGCATTTT. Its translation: CSARDQGLVSQPQHF.

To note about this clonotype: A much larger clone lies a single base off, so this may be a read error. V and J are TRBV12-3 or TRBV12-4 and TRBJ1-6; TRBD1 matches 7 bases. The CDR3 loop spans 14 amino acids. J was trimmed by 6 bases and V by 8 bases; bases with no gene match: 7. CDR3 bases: TGTGCCAGCGGGTCGACAGGGTTTAATTCACCCCTCCACTTT. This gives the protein CASGSTGFNSPLHF.

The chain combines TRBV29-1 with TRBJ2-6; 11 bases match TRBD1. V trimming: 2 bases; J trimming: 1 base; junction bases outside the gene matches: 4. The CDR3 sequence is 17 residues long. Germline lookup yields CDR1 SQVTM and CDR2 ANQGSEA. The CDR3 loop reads CSVETGQGASGANVLTF. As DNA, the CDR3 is TGCAGCGTTGAAACAGGACAGGGGGCATCTGGGGCCAACGTCCTGACTTTC.

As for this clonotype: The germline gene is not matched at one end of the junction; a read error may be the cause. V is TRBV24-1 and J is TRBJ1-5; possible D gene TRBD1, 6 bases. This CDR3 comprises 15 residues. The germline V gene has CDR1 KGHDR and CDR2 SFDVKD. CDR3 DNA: TGTGCCAGCAGTGAAGCGACAGGTAGCAATCAGCCCCAGCATTTT. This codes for CASSEATGSNQPQHF.

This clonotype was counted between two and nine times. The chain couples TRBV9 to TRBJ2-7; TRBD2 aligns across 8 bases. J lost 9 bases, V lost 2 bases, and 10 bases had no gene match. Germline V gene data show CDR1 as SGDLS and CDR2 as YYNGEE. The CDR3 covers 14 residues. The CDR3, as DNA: TGTGCCAGCAGCGTTGGTTCCGGGAGGGTGCCGCAGTACTTC. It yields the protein CASSVGSGRVPQYF. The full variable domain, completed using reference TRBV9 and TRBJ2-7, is DSGVTQTPKHLITATGQRVTLRCSPRSGDLSVYWYQQSLDQGLQFLIQYYNGEERAKGNILERFSAQQFPDLHSELNLSSLELGDSALYFCASSVGSGRVPQYFGPGTRLTVT.

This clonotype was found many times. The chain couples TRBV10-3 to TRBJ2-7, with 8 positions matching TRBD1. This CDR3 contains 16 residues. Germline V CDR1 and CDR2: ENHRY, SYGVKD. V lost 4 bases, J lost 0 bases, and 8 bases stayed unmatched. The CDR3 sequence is CAISAGQVGSSYEQYF. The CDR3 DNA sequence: TGTGCCATCAGTGCGGGACAGGTTGGGTCCTCCTACGAGCAGTACTTC.

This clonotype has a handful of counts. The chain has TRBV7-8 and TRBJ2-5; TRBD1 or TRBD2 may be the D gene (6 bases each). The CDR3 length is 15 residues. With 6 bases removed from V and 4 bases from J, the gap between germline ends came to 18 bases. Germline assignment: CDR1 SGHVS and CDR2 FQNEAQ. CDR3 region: CASSSRGARGETQYF. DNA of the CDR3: TGTGCCAGCAGTTCTAGGGGGGCCCGGGGAGAGACCCAGTACTTC.

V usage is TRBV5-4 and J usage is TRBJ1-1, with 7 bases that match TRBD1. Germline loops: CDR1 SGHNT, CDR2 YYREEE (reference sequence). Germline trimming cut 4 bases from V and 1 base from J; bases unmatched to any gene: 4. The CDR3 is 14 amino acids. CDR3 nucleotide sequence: TGTGCCAGCAGCCACGGACAGGAGAACACTGAAGCTTTCTTT. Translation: CASSHGQENTEAFF.

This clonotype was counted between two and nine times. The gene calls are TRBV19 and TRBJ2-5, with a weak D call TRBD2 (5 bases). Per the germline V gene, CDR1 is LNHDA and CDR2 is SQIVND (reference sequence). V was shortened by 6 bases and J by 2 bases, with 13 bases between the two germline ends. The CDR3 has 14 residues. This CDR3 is CASSRGRDQETQYF. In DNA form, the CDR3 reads TGTGCCAGTAGCCGCGGACGGGATCAAGAGACCCAGTACTTC.

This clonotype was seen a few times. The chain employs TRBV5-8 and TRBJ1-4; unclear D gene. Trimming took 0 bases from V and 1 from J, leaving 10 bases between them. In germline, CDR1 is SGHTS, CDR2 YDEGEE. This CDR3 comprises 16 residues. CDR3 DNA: TGTGCCAGCAGCTTGGCCGGGTGGGGAACTAATGAAAAACTGTTTTTT. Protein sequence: CASSLAGWGTNEKLFF.

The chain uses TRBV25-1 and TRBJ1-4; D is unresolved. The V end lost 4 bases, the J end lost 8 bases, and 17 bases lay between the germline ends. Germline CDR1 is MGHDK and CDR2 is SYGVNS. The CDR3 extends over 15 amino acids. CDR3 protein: CASSARVSRGEKLFF. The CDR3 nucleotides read TGTGCCAGCAGTGCTAGAGTCTCCCGCGGCGAAAAACTGTTTTTT.

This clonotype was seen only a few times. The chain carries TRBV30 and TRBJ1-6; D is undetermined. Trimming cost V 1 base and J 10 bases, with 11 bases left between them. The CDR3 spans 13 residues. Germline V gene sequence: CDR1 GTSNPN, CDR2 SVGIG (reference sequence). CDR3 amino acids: CAWSEGYRSPLHF. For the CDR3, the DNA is TGTGCCTGGAGTGAGGGATACCGGTCACCCCTCCACTTT. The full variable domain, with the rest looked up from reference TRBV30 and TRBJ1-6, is SQTIHQWPATLVQPVGSPLSLECTVEGTSNPNLYWYRQAAGRGLQLLFYSVGIGQISSEVPQNLSASRPQDRQFILSSKKLLLSDSGFYLCAWSEGYRSPLHFGNGTRLTVT.

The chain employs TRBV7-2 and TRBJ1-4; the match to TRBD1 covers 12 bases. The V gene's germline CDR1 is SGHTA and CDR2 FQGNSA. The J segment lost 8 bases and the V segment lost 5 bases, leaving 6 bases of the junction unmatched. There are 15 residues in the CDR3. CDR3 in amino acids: CASSPGTGGVEKLFF. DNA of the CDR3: TGTGCCAGCAGCCCTGGGACAGGGGGCGTCGAAAAACTGTTTTTT.

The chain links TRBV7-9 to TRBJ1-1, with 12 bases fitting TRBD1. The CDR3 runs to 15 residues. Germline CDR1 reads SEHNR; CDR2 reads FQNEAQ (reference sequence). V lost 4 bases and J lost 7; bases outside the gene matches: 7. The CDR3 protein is CASSSTGTGGYEAFF. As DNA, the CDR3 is TGTGCCAGCAGCTCGACCGGGACAGGGGGCTATGAAGCTTTCTTT.

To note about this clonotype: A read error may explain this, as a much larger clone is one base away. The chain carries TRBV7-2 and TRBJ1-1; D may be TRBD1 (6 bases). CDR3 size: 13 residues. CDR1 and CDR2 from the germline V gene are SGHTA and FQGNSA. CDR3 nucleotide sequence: TGTGCCAGCATCGATTCCCCCGGACAGCTCGCTTCCTTT. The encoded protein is CASIDSPGQLASF.

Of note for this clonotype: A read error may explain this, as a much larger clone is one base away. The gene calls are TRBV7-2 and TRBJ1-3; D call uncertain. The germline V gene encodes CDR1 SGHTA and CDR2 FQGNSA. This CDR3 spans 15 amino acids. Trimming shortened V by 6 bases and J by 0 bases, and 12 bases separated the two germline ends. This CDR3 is CASRAYHHSGNTIYF. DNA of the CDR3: TGTGCCAGCAGGGCCTACCACCACTCTGGAAACACCATATATTTT.

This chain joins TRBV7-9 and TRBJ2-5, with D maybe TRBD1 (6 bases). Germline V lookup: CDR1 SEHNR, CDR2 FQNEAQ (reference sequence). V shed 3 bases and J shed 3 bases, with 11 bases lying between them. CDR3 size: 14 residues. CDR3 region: CASSLETGKETQYF. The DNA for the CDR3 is TGTGCCAGCAGCTTGGAGACAGGAAAAGAGACCCAGTACTTC.

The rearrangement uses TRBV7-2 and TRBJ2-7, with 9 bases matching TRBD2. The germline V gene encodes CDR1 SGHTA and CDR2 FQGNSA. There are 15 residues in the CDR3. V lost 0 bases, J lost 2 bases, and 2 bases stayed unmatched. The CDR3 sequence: CASSLAAGGPYEQYF. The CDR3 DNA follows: TGTGCCAGCAGCTTAGCCGCGGGGGGGCCCTACGAGCAGTACTTC.

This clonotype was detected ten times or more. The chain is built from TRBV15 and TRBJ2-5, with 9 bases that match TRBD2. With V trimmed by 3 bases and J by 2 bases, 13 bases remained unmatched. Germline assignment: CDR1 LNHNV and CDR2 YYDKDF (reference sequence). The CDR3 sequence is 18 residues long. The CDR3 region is CATSSGAFSGGQQETQYF. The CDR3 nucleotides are TGTGCCACCAGCAGTGGGGCGTTTAGCGGGGGCCAACAAGAGACCCAGTACTTC.

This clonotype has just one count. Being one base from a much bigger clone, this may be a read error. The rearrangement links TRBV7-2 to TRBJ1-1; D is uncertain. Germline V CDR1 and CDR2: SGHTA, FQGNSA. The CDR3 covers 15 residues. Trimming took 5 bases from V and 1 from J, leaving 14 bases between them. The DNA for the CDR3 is TGTGCCAGCAGCGTCGGGAGTCACAGGAACACTGAAGCTTTCTTT. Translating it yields CASSVGSHRNTEAFF.

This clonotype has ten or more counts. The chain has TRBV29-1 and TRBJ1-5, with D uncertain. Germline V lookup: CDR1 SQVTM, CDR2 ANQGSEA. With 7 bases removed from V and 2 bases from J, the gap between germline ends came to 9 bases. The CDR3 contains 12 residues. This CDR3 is CSALWGNQPQHF. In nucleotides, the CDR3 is TGCAGCGCTTTATGGGGCAATCAGCCCCAGCATTTT.

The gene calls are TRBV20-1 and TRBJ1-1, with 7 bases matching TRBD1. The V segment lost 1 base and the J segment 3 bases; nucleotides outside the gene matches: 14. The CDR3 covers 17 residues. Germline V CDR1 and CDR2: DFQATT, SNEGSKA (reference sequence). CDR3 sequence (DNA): TGCAGTGCTAGAGGGGCAGGGGGTGCATTTTCGGACACTGAAGCTTTCTTT. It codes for CSARGAGGAFSDTEAFF.